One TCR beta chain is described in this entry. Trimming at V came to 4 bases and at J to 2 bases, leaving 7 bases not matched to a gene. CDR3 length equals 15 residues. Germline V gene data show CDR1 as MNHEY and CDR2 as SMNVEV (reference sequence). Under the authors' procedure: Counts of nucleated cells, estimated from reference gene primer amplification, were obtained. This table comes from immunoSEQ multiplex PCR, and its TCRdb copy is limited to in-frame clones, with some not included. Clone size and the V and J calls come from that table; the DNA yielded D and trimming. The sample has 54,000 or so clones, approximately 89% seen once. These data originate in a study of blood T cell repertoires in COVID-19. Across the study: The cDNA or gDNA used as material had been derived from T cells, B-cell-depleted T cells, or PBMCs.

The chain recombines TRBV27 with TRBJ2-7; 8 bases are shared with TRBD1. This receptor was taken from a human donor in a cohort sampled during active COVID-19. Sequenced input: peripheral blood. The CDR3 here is CASSSRQGAPYEQYF. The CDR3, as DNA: TGTGCCAGCAGTTCCCGGCAGGGGGCCCCCTACGAGCAGTACTTC.